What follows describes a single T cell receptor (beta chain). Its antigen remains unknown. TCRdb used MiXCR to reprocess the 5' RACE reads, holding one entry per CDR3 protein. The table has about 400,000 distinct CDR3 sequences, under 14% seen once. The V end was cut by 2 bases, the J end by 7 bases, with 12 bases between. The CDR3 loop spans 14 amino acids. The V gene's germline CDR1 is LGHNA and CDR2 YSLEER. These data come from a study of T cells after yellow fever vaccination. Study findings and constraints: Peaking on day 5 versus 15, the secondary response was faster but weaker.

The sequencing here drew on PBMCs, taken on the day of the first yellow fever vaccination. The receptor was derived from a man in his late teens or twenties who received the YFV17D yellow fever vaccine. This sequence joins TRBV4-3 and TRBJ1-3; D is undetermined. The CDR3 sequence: CASSQSSSGNTIYF. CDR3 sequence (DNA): TGCGCCAGCAGCCAATCTTCTTCCGGGAACACCATATATTTT.